This TCR beta chain came from a study of blood T cell repertoires in COVID-19 (dated by TCRdb to 2018 to 2021). For context, the study as a whole: Samples from collaborators originated in the United States, Italy and Spain and spanned both the acute and convalescent phases of COVID-19. The material from the prospective study consisted of cDNA or gDNA derived from T cells, B-cell-depleted T cells, or PBMCs. Subjects who had been exposed to COVID-19, were actively infected with it, or had recovered from it provided the deeply sampled blood TCRbeta repertoires that made up the dataset. The repertoires were made available in a free public database intended to serve as a resource for research on the immune response to SARS-CoV-2. The samples were drawn from two sources: the first 160 participants of the ongoing ImmuneRACE study, and 1,254 subjects contributed by 6 global collaborators. The sample metadata nearly always contained a de-identified subject ID, COVID-19 status, age in years and sex. HLA class I and class II types, where available, came from metadata supplied by the sample provider rather than from assay-based typing.

The collaborating institutions used their own protocols to collect whole blood in K2EDTA tubes. For TCRbeta analysis, collaborators shipped samples as frozen whole blood, isolated PBMCs, or DNA extracted from either of those sample types. CDR1 and CDR2 (LNHDA, SQIVND) derive from the germline V gene (reference sequence). Reading from cysteine to phenylalanine, the CDR3 counts 17 amino acids. Left in the record is the CDR3 DNA by itself, 51 bases read in frame from the first base. V is cut by 5 bases and J by 0 bases, and the space between the germline ends is 16 bases. TCRbeta CDR3 regions were amplified from genomic DNA using the immunoSEQ Assay, a bias-controlled multiplex PCR. The original pipeline was this. The number of nucleated cells in each sample was estimated by amplification of reference gene primers within the assay. To quantify the absolute abundance of each unique TCRbeta CDR3 rearrangement, sequence reads were collapsed and filtered. For each sample, productive Simpson clonality was calculated as the square root of Simpson's diversity index across productive rearrangements. TCRdb's version of the immuneACCESS table is confined to in-frame rearrangements and falls short of the full clone set. An unresolved V gene accounts for under half of the shortfall where checked; the remainder is of unknown origin. Clone size and the V and J calls come from that table; the DNA yielded D and trimming. The sample table records roughly 120,000 clones; approximately 82% of these occur just once. In total, the top ten clones hold around a sixth of the sample.

Points on this clone: Its specific antigen is unknown. Within one base of it there is no much larger clone, and no base qualities were kept.

Broader findings and caveats from the paper: The quantity of clinical and demographic metadata differed by source and by participant and was supplied without curation.

The specimen sequenced was peripheral blood. The receptor was derived from a woman between 55 and 75 years old with acute or convalescent COVID-19. Recombination linked TRBV19 to TRBJ1-4; no D segment can be confidently identified. The bases read TGTGCCAGTAGTCCCCACCCTGGCTTTTCAACTAATGAAAAACTGTTTTTT. The encoded protein is CASSPHPGFSTNEKLFF.